The sequence of this T cell receptor beta chain was determined in a study of CD8+ T cells in alopecia areata. RNA was extracted and reverse transcribed into cDNA as the sequencing template. Libraries were prepared by immunoSEQ multiplex PCR; TCRdb keeps only in-frame clonotypes and omits some of them. The sample has about 190,000 clones, around 60% seen once. This clone was counted a few times. This CDR3 region has 14 residues. Losses at the gene ends were 7 bases for V and 3 bases for J; bases not matched to a gene: 7. Germline CDR1 and CDR2: SQVTM and ANQGSEA. Stated treatment: oral pan-JAK inhibitor, 5-10 mg twice daily.

Sequenced material: CD4+ T cells sorted from blood, taken at week 4, from a patient treated with tofacitinib. The origin of this receptor is a human donor with alopecia areata. This rearrangement joins TRBV29-1 to TRBJ2-5; 11 positions agree with TRBD2. The CDR3 coding sequence is TGCAGCGCTCTAGCGGGAGGCAGAGAAGAGACCCAGTACTTC. Its protein product is CSALAGGREETQYF.